A selection of T cell receptor beta chains follows, all from one sample in a study of OX40 agonist ivuxolimab in advanced cancers. Data came from immunoSEQ multiplex PCR; TCRdb stores just in-frame clones and leaves some out. The profile covers about 100,000 clones, with around nine tenths appearing a single time and roughly 1.5% taken by the ten largest. The sample here was CD4+ or CD8+ T cells sorted from blood, taken in a trial of the OX40 agonist ivuxolimab. These receptors were taken from an adult with an advanced solid tumor such as melanoma, head and neck, liver or kidney cancer. The CDR3 runs from the conserved cysteine through the conserved F or W. Fields, in order: J gene, V gene, D gene, CDR3 length, clone size, CDR3 DNA, CDR3 protein. The D gene is left open where the match is weak. The size entry is marked missing in some rows and otherwise reads once, few, many or a size class.

>TRBJ2-1|TRBV4-3|NA|13|NA
TGCGCCAGCAGCCAAGATCGAGCAGGTGAGCAGTTCTTC
CASSQDRAGEQFF
>TRBJ2-5|TRBV6-1|NA|12|NA
TGTGCCAGCAGTGCCCCACCCGAGACCCAGTACTTC
CASSAPPETQYF
>TRBJ2-1|TRBV5-1|NA|15|NA
TGCGCCAGCAGCCTCCGTGGGACGGTCGGGAATGAGCAGTTCTTC
CASSLRGTVGNEQFF
>TRBJ1-3|TRBV5-1|TRBD1|18|NA
TGCGCCAGCAGCTTGGCAGGACAGGGGGGATACTCTGGAAACACCATATATTTT
CASSLAGQGGYSGNTIYF
>TRBJ2-5|TRBV4-3|TRBD2|16|NA
TGCGCCAGCAGCCAACATAAGGCTAGCGGCCAAGAGACCCAGTACTTC
CASSQHKASGQETQYF
>TRBJ2-1|TRBV19|TRBD2|16|NA
TGTGCCAGTAGTATACGACTAGCGGGGACTTACAATGAGCAGTTCTTC
CASSIRLAGTYNEQFF
>TRBJ2-7|TRBV19|NA|13|NA
TGTGCCAGTAACGGTGGGTCCACCTACGAGCAGTACTTC
CASNGGSTYEQYF
>TRBJ1-1|TRBV9|NA|16|NA
TGTGCCAGCACTCCCCGTTCTGGGGGCGCGAACACTGAAGCTTTCTTT
CASTPRSGGANTEAFF
>TRBJ2-3|TRBV5-1|TRBD2|14|NA
TGCGCCAGCGAAAGGGGGACTAGCGGGGACACGCAGTATTTT
CASERGTSGDTQYF
>TRBJ1-1|TRBV5-1|TRBD1|14|NA
TGCGCCAGCAGCCCAGGGGGCTTGAACACTGAAGCTTTCTTT
CASSPGGLNTEAFF
>TRBJ2-1|TRBV11-3|TRBD2|18|NA
TGTGCCAGCAGCTTAGAGGGTCCGGGACTAGCGGGGGGTGGGGAGCAGTTCTTC
CASSLEGPGLAGGGEQFF
>TRBJ1-3|TRBV7-6|NA|15|NA
TGTGCCAGCAGCTTAGGTCCAGGGGCTGGAAACACCATATATTTT
CASSLGPGAGNTIYF
>TRBJ2-7|TRBV9|NA|15|NA
TGTGCCAGCAGCGTAGCTAGCGCCGGCTCCTACGAGCAGTACTTC
CASSVASAGSYEQYF
>TRBJ2-2|TRBV19|NA|16|NA
TGTGCCAGTAGCTTGCCCCAGCGCTCCTCCACCGGGGAGCTGTTTTTT
CASSLPQRSSTGELFF
>TRBJ2-7|TRBV29-1|NA|16|NA
TGCAGCGTAGCGCCTTCGAGGAGCGGGCAGTCCTACGAGCAGTACTTC
CSVAPSRSGQSYEQYF
>TRBJ2-5|TRBV25-1|NA|14|NA
TGTGCCAGCAGTGAAGGACAGTCAAGGGAGACCCAGTACTTC
CASSEGQSRETQYF
>TRBJ2-1|TRBV5-1|NA|15|NA
TGCGCCAGCAGCTTGGAGGGGACCTCCTACAATGAGCAGTTCTTC
CASSLEGTSYNEQFF
>TRBJ2-7|TRBV5-1|NA|14|NA
TGCGCCAGCAGCTTGGCCGGCGGGGCCTACGAGCAGTACTTC
CASSLAGGAYEQYF
>TRBJ2-5|TRBV5-4|TRBD1|14|NA
TGTGCCAGCAGCCCTGGGACAGGGGTAGAGACCCAGTACTTC
CASSPGTGVETQYF
>TRBJ2-5|TRBV7-9|TRBD2|15|NA
TGTGCCAGCAAACTAGGGGAGGGTCGAGGTGAGACCCAGTACTTC
CASKLGEGRGETQYF
>TRBJ2-5|TRBV10-3|TRBD1|16|once
TGTGCCATCAGTGAGGTCCCTGGGACAGGGGGAGAGACCCAGTACTTC
CAISEVPGTGGETQYF
>TRBJ2-7|TRBV7-2|NA|14|NA
TGTGCCAGCACCGGGATAGGCGTCCTAACCGAGCAGTACTTC
CASTGIGVLTEQYF
>TRBJ2-7|TRBV4-1|TRBD2|17|NA
TGCGCCAGCAGCATGGACGCCACTAGCGGGGCCCCCTCCGAGCAGTACTTC
CASSMDATSGAPSEQYF
>TRBJ2-4|TRBV7-2|TRBD2|17|NA
TGTGCCAGCAGCTTAGTCTCTAGCGGGGGGTTAGGAAACATTCAGTACTTC
CASSLVSSGGLGNIQYF
>TRBJ1-6|TRBV5-5|NA|14|NA
TGTGCCAGCAGCTTGTGGGTCAGCGGTTCACCCCTCCACTTT
CASSLWVSGSPLHF
>TRBJ2-5|TRBV30|NA|13|NA
TGTGCCTGGAGTGTAGACGTTTTGGAGACCCAGTACTTC
CAWSVDVLETQYF
>TRBJ2-5|TRBV19|TRBD2|14|NA
TGTGCCAGTACCCAGCGGGAGGGGGCAAAGACCCAGTACTTC
CASTQREGAKTQYF
>TRBJ2-1|TRBV5-4|NA|12|once
TGTGCCAGCAGCTTGACGGGCAGGGCGATGTTCTTC
CASSLTGRAMFF
>TRBJ1-6|TRBV30|NA|12|once
TGTGCCTGGAACGGAAATAATTCACCCCTCCACTTT
CAWNGNNSPLHF
>TRBJ1-2|TRBV28|TRBD1|15|NA
TGTGCCAGCAGTCTCGCGGCAGGGGGCAACTATGGCTACACCTTC
CASSLAAGGNYGYTF
>TRBJ2-5|TRBV30|TRBD1|17|NA
TGTGCCTGGAGCCACCACTACTCCAGGGGGTTCCAAGAGACCCAGTACTTC
CAWSHHYSRGFQETQYF
>TRBJ2-7|TRBV6-5|NA|13|NA
TGTGCCAGCAGCGCGGACGGAACCTACGAGCAGTACTTC
CASSADGTYEQYF
>TRBJ2-2|TRBV19|NA|13|NA
TGTGCCAGTAGTGTACAGATCACCGGGGAGCTGTTTTTT
CASSVQITGELFF
>TRBJ2-7|TRBV7-6|TRBD1|18|NA
TGTGCCAGCAGCCCAATAACCGAAACCCGGGACAGGCCCTACGAGCAGTACTTC
CASSPITETRDRPYEQYF
>TRBJ1-2|TRBV11-2|TRBD1|16|NA
TGTGCCAGCACCCCCGGGGGAGGGGGCCCTAACTATGGCTACACCTTC
CASTPGGGGPNYGYTF
>TRBJ2-2|TRBV30|NA|15|many
TGTGCCTGGAGTGTAGGGGCAGGGAACACCGGGGAGCTGTTTTTT
CAWSVGAGNTGELFF
>TRBJ2-3|TRBV29-1|TRBD2|14|NA
TGCAGCGTATTGAGACTAGCGGGGGATGATACGCAGTATTTT
CSVLRLAGDDTQYF
>TRBJ1-1|TRBV19|NA|14|NA
TGTGCCAGTAGTCCCCAGGTCGTGAACACTGAAGCTTTCTTT
CASSPQVVNTEAFF
>TRBJ2-3|TRBV18|NA|15|few
TGTGCCAGCTCACCAGACAGTACGGGTGGGCAAACGCAGTATTTT
CASSPDSTGGQTQYF
>TRBJ2-2|TRBV7-9|NA|14|NA
TGTGCCAGCAGCTTCCCCATTGACACCGGGGAGCTGTTTTTT
CASSFPIDTGELFF
>TRBJ2-7|TRBV5-4|NA|13|NA
TGTGCCAGCAGCTTGGTGGGGAGCTACGAGCAGTACTTC
CASSLVGSYEQYF
>TRBJ2-1|TRBV15|TRBD1|15|NA
TGTGCCACCGCACCCACGGGACAGGGACGCGGTGGGCAGTTCTTC
CATAPTGQGRGGQFF
>TRBJ2-7|TRBV6-5|TRBD1|14|NA
TGTGCCAGCAGATCGGGACAGGACTACAACGAGCAGTACTTC
CASRSGQDYNEQYF
>TRBJ2-7|TRBV21-1|NA|15|NA
TGTGCCAGCAGTCATGAAGGGGCGAGCTCCTACGAGCAGTACTTC
CASSHEGASSYEQYF
>TRBJ2-1|TRBV5-8|TRBD1|16|NA
TGTGCCAGCAGGACGCGACAGGGCAGCTCCTACAATGAGCAGTTCTTC
CASRTRQGSSYNEQFF
>TRBJ2-3|TRBV2|TRBD2|16|once
TGTGCCAGCAGTGAAGAGGGGGGACTAGCGGGAGAAGCTAGGTATTTT
CASSEEGGLAGEARYF
>TRBJ1-2|TRBV13|NA|12|NA
TGTGCCAGCAGCTTAGGAATCGGTGGCTACACCTTC
CASSLGIGGYTF
>TRBJ1-1|TRBV7-9|NA|13|NA
TGTGCCAGCATTGAGGGACCCAAGGTTGAAGCTTTCTTT
CASIEGPKVEAFF
>TRBJ2-7|TRBV5-1|NA|12|NA
TGCGCCAGCAGCTTGAGGGTGGGCGAGCAGTACTTC
CASSLRVGEQYF
>TRBJ2-7|TRBV10-3|TRBD1|12|NA
TGTGCCATCTCGGAACAGGGGGGCGAGCAGTACTTC
CAISEQGGEQYF
>TRBJ1-1|TRBV19|TRBD1|16|NA
TGTGCCAGTAGTATAGAAACAGGGGTGATGAACACTGAAGCTTTCTTT
CASSIETGVMNTEAFF
>TRBJ2-2|TRBV18|NA|16|NA
TGTGCCAGCTCACCACTTTCTCGTGCGGCCACCGGGGAGCTGTTTTTT
CASSPLSRAATGELFF
>TRBJ2-7|TRBV7-2|NA|17|NA
TGTGCCAGCAGCTTTCTAGGTGCTGTCGGGGCCCACTACGAGCAGTACTTC
CASSFLGAVGAHYEQYF
>TRBJ1-2|TRBV4-1|NA|16|NA
TGCGCCAGCAGCTTCCAACGGGGACCAGAAGGCTATGGCTACACCTTC
CASSFQRGPEGYGYTF
>TRBJ2-5|TRBV19|NA|16|NA
TGTGCCAGTAGTAGCCTAGGGCTAGGGGGGCAAGAGACCCAGTACTTC
CASSSLGLGGQETQYF